This T cell receptor (beta chain) is from a study of blood T cells in healthy people across ages. Study background: There was about one barcoded beta molecule captured by template switching per two T cells.

Regarding the study as a whole: Compared with aged donors, long-lived donors showed fewer expanded clones, suggesting selection. PBMCs left unsorted prevented a conclusive naive versus antigen-experienced comparison.

Germline V gene lookup returns CDR1 LGHNA and CDR2 YNFKEQ. CDR3 length: 15 amino acids. Alongside a J-beta primer mix, a sample-barcoded 5' primer served in a second PCR lasting roughly 6 to 12 cycles. Every single cDNA molecule received a tag from a template-switch adaptor with 12 random nucleotides. TCRdb called the 5' RACE reads again in MiXCR, with one record for every CDR3 protein. This table has 790,000 or so distinct CDR3 sequences, roughly three fifths appearing once. As for this clonotype: Its antigen is not identified. A much larger clone sits a single nucleotide away, making a read error possible.

Sequenced sample: blood. The TCR comes from a man between 40 and 49 years old in good health. The chain couples TRBV4-2 to TRBJ2-1; D not certain. The DNA end lines up better with TRBJ2-7; the J call may be wrong. As DNA, the CDR3 is TGTGCCAGCAGCCAAGAGCTGAGCTCCTACAATGAGCAGTACTTC. It yields the protein CASSQELSSYNEQYF.